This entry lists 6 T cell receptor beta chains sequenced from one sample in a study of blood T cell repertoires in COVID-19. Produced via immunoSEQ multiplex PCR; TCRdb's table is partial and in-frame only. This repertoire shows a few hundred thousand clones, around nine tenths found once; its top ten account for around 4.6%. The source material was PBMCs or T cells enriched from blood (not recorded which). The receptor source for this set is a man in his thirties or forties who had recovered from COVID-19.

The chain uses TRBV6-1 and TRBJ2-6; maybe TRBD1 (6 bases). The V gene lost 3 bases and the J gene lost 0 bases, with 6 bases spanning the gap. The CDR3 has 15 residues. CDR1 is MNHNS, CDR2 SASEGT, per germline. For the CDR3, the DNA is TGTGCCAGCAGTGAGGACAGCTCTGGGGCCAACGTCCTGACTTTC. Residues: CASSEDSSGANVLTF.

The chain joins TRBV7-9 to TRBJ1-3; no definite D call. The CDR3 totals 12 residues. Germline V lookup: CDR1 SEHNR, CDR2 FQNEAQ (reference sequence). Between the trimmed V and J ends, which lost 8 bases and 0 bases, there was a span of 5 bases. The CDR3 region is CASGPSGNTIYF. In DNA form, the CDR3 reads TGTGCCAGCGGGCCCTCTGGAAACACCATATATTTT.

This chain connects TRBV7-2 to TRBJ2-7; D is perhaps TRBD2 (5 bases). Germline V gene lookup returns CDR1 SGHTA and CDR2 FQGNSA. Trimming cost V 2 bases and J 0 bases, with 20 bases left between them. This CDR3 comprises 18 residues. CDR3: CASSLRVGSRKSSYEQYF. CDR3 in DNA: TGTGCCAGCAGCTTAAGGGTTGGGAGCAGAAAGAGCTCCTACGAGCAGTACTTC. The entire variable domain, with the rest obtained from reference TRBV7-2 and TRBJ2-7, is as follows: GAGVSQSPSNKVTEKGKDVELRCDPISGHTALYWYRQSLGQGLEFLIYFQGNSAPDKSGLPSDRFSAERTGGSVSTLTIQRTQQEDSAVYLCASSLRVGSRKSSYEQYFGPGTRLTVT.

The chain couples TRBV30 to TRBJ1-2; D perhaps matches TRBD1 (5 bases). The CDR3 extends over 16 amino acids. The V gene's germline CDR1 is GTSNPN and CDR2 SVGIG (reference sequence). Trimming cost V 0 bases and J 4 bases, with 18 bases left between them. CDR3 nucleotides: TGTGCCTGGAGTGTGAGTCGCGGTGCGGGGACCTATGGCTACACCTTC. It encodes CAWSVSRGAGTYGYTF.

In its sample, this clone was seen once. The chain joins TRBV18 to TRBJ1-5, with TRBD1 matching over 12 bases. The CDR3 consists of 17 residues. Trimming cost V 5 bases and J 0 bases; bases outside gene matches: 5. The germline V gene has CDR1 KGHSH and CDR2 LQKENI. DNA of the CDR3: TGTGCCAGCTCAAGGGACAGGGGGCTCTATAGCAATCAGCCCCAGCATTTT. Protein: CASSRDRGLYSNQPQHF.

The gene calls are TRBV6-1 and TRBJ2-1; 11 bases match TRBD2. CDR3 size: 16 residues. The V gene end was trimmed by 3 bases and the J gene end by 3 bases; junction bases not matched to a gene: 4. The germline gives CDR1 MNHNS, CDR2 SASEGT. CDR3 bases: TGTGCCAGCAGTGATTCTAGCGGGGGGCACTACAATGAGCAGTTCTTC. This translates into CASSDSSGGHYNEQFF.